These 2 T cell receptor beta chains originate from one sample sequenced in a study of PD-1 blockade in classical Hodgkin lymphoma. The assay was immunoSEQ multiplex PCR, and TCRdb's table has in-frame clones only and misses some. This sample has approximately 80,000 clones; 89% occur once, and the top ten carry about 20%. Autologous stem cell transplantation was followed by relapse in every patient, and brentuximab vedotin exposure varied. The sequencing used peripheral blood mononuclear cells (PBMCs), collected at baseline. These receptors were collected from a human donor with classical Hodgkin lymphoma.

For this clone: A read error may account for a junction end that differs from germline. V gene TRBV2 combines with J gene TRBJ2-3, with 9 bases identical to TRBD2. Germline V gives CDR1 SNHLY, CDR2 FYNNEI. This CDR3 has 19 amino acids. The CDR3 loop is CASREGFSGSSPSTDTQYF. The CDR3 DNA is TGTGCCAGCAGAGAAGGTTTTAGCGGGAGTTCCCCCAGCACAGATACGCAGTATTTT.

CDR3 sequence: CASSPIRRQPRESQYF. CDR3 bases: TGCGCCAGCAGCCCCATCCGGCGACAGCCTAGGGAATCCCAGTACTTC. The rearrangement joins TRBV5-1 to TRBJ2-5; D perhaps matches TRBD1 (5 bases). CDR3 size: 16 residues. Germline CDR1 reads SGHRS; CDR2 reads YFSETQ. Trimming took off 4 bases at V and 9 bases at J, with 25 bases between the two ends. The full variable domain, in which reference TRBV5-1 and TRBJ2-5 provide the parts outside the CDR3, is KAGVTQTPRYLIKTRGQQVTLSCSPISGHRSVSWYQQTPGQGLQFLFEYFSETQRNKGNFPGRFSGRQFSNSRSEMNVSTLELGDSALYLCASSPIRRQPRESQYFGPGTRLLVL.